A single sample gave rise to the 14 T cell receptor beta chains below, sequenced in a study of PD-L1 blockade in urothelial cancer (dated by TCRdb to the late 2010s). The method was the immunoSEQ multiplex PCR assay. As stored in TCRdb, this immuneACCESS dataset retains in-frame rearrangements with V and J assigned. A fraction of the clones does not appear; measured against another copy, unresolved V genes explain less than half of the discrepancy, and the remainder lacks a known reason. Here the sample has some 50,000 clones; about 91% occur a single time. The top ten clonotypes cover around 4.2% of the sample. Material: PBMCs, obtained around atezolizumab (anti-PD-L1) treatment. The source of these receptors is a man older than 75 with urothelial cancer.

The J gene is TRBJ2-5, the V gene TRBV5-6; perhaps TRBD2 as D (6 bases). This CDR3 is built from 13 residues. V was trimmed by 5 bases and J by 5 bases, leaving 13 bases between them. Germline V gene sequence: CDR1 SGHDT, CDR2 YYEEEE. In nucleotides, the CDR3 is TGTGCCAGCAGGCCCACAGGAGGGGAGACCCAGTACTTC. Its protein is CASRPTGGETQYF.

The rearrangement uses TRBV29-1 and TRBJ1-2; 10 positions agree with TRBD1. Germline V gene lookup returns CDR1 SQVTM and CDR2 ANQGSEA. Trimming at V came to 1 base and at J to 7 bases, leaving 12 bases not matched to a gene. This CDR3 contains 16 residues. Written as DNA, the CDR3 is TGCAGCGTTGAAGGACAGGGGGCCTCGTTAGGGTCTGGCTACACCTTC. Amino acid sequence: CSVEGQGASLGSGYTF.

V usage is TRBV2 and J usage is TRBJ2-1, with 7 bases matching TRBD2. The length of the CDR3 is 13 residues. V was pared by 4 bases and J by 6 bases, with 3 bases of the junction left unmatched. Germline values: CDR1 SNHLY, CDR2 FYNNEI. The CDR3 DNA follows: TGTGCCAGCAGTGTACAGCGGGGCAATGAGCAGTTCTTC. Protein sequence: CASSVQRGNEQFF.

The rearrangement uses TRBV7-8 and TRBJ2-5, with a possible D match to TRBD2 (6 bases). V was clipped by 1 base and J by 5 bases, with 8 bases between them. CDR1 and CDR2 from the germline V gene are SGHVS and FQNEAQ. This CDR3 comprises 13 residues. The DNA for the CDR3 is TGTGCCAGCAGCTTAGGGGGGGTTGAGACCCAGTACTTC. It encodes CASSLGGVETQYF.

The chain is built from TRBV10-3 and TRBJ1-1; a weak D match, TRBD1 (6 bases). Trimming pared 5 bases from V and 8 bases from J, leaving 9 bases between. The germline CDR1 and CDR2 sequences are ENHRY and SYGVKD. The length of the CDR3 is 11 residues. CDR3 DNA: TGTGCCATCAGTTTCGGGACAGAAGCTTTCTTT. Its protein is CAISFGTEAFF.

J is TRBJ2-5 and V is TRBV5-1; D ambiguous. The germline V gene encodes CDR1 SGHRS and CDR2 YFSETQ. V lost 3 bases and J 3 bases, leaving 9 bases between the germline ends. The length of the CDR3 is 13 residues. The chain's CDR3 is CASSSLVEETQYF. DNA of the CDR3: TGCGCCAGCAGCTCGCTCGTAGAAGAGACCCAGTACTTC.

The chain carries TRBV7-8 and TRBJ1-3, with no clear D. Germline V lookup: CDR1 SGHVS, CDR2 FQNEAQ. This CDR3 spans 15 amino acids. The V and J ends lost 5 bases and 0 bases respectively, with 11 bases between them. This chain's CDR3 is CASSHTRNSGNTIYF. DNA for the CDR3: TGTGCCAGCAGCCATACGCGAAACTCTGGAAACACCATATATTTT.

J is TRBJ2-7 and V is TRBV5-1; tentatively, D is TRBD2 (7 bases). The germline V and J ends were trimmed by 7 bases and 7 bases, with 30 bases remaining between them. CDR1 and CDR2 (germline): SGHRS, YFSETQ. The CDR3 consists of 17 residues. The CDR3 nucleotides are TGCGCCAGCGCCCCAAGGGGGGGCTCCCCGGGCCCCTTGGAGCAGTACTTC. It is translated as CASAPRGGSPGPLEQYF. The complete variable domain, with remaining parts taken from reference TRBV5-1 and TRBJ2-7, reads KAGVTQTPRYLIKTRGQQVTLSCSPISGHRSVSWYQQTPGQGLQFLFEYFSETQRNKGNFPGRFSGRQFSNSRSEMNVSTLELGDSALYLCASAPRGGSPGPLEQYFGPGTRLTVT.

The chain has TRBV28 and TRBJ2-6; TRBD1 matches at 8 bases. The CDR3 length is 15 residues. The V segment lost 5 bases and the J segment 0 bases; nucleotides outside the gene matches: 0. CDR1 is MDHEN and CDR2 is SYDVKM in the germline V gene. The CDR3 nucleotides are TGTGCCAGCAGTACAGGGGGCTCTGGGGCCAACGTCCTGACTTTC. Protein product: CASSTGGSGANVLTF.

The V call is TRBV6-4, the J call TRBJ2-5, with 14 nucleotides matching TRBD2. Losses at the gene ends were 8 bases for V and 3 bases for J; bases not matched to a gene: 14. The germline V gene has CDR1 MRHNA and CDR2 SNTAGT. There are 18 residues in the CDR3. CDR3 loop: CASLAQGGLAGAKETQYF. In DNA form, the CDR3 reads TGTGCCAGCCTAGCCCAGGGGGGACTAGCGGGAGCGAAAGAGACCCAGTACTTC.

On this clone itself: Within the sample, other DNA sequences also encode this same CDR3. For the CDR3, the DNA is TGTGCCAGCAGCTTAGCGGGAGATCAGCCCCAGCATTTT. Translation gives CASSLAGDQPQHF. This sequence joins TRBV7-6 and TRBJ1-5; unclear D gene. The CDR3 is 13 residues long. Germline CDR1 is SGHVS and CDR2 is FNYEAQ. V lost 0 bases and J 5 bases, leaving 5 bases between the germline ends.

The DNA for the CDR3 is TGCAGCGTTCTTGTTATCCGGGAGGGTGAGCAGTTCTTC. Protein product: CSVLVIREGEQFF. The chain employs TRBV29-1 and TRBJ2-1; 8 bases align to TRBD2. The CDR3 runs 13 residues. Germline V gives CDR1 SQVTM, CDR2 ANQGSEA. The V segment lost 5 bases and the J segment 9 bases; nucleotides outside the gene matches: 9.

CDR3 protein: CATSREAGAYNEQFF. The CDR3 nucleotides are TGTGCCACCAGCAGAGAAGCGGGAGCCTACAATGAGCAGTTCTTC. The chain combines TRBV15 with TRBJ2-1; TRBD2 matches at 8 bases. Germline loops: CDR1 LNHNV, CDR2 YYDKDF (reference sequence). V trimming: 0 bases; J trimming: 2 bases; junction bases outside the gene matches: 0. The CDR3 has 15 amino acids.

This clone was recorded once. The V gene is TRBV5-1, the J gene TRBJ2-7, with TRBD1 matching over 9 bases. This CDR3 is 17 amino acids long. Germline CDR1 SGHRS, CDR2 YFSETQ. V lost 3 bases and J lost 5; bases outside the gene matches: 15. In DNA, the CDR3 is TGCGCCAGCAGCTCACCGAGTGGGGGACAGGGATTCGACGAGCAGTACTTC. Its protein product is CASSSPSGGQGFDEQYF.